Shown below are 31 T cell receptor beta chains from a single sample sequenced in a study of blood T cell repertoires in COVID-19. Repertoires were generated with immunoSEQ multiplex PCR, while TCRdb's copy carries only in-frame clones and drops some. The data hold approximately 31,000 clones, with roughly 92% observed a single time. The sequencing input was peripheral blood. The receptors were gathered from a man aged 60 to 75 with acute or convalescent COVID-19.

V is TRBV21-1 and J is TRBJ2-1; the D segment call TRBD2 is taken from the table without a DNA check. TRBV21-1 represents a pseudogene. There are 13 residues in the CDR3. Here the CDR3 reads CASSGTPREEQFF. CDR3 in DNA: TGTGCCAGCAGCGGGACTCCGAGGGAGGAGCAGTTCTTC.

The CDR3 DNA follows: TGCGCCAGCAGCTTGACGGGGACAGGGAGTATTGGCGAGCAGTACTTC. This translates into CASSLTGTGSIGEQYF. This sequence joins TRBV5-1 and TRBJ2-7; 9 bases fit TRBD1. This CDR3 contains 16 residues. Germline V gene data show CDR1 as SGHRS and CDR2 as YFSETQ. V lost 1 base to trimming and J lost 6 bases; unmatched junction nucleotides: 11. The full variable domain, rest sourced from reference TRBV5-1 and TRBJ2-7, is KAGVTQTPRYLIKTRGQQVTLSCSPISGHRSVSWYQQTPGQGLQFLFEYFSETQRNKGNFPGRFSGRQFSNSRSEMNVSTLELGDSALYLCASSLTGTGSIGEQYFGPGTRLTVT.

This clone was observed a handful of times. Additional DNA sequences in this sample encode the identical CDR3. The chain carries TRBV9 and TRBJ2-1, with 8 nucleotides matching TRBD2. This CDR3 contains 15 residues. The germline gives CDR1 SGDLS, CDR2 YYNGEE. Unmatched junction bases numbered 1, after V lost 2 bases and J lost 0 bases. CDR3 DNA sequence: TGTGCCAGCAGCGTTACTAGCGGCTCCTACAATGAGCAGTTCTTC. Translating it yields CASSVTSGSYNEQFF.

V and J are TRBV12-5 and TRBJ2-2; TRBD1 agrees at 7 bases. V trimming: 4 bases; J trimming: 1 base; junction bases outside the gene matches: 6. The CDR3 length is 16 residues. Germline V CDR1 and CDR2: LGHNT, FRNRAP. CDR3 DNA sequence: TGTGCTAGTGGTTCAGTCCGGGACAGGAACACCGGGGAGCTGTTTTTT. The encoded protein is CASGSVRDRNTGELFF. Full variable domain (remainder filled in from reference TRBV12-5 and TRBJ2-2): DARVTQTPRHKVTEMGQEVTMRCQPILGHNTVFWYRQTMMQGLELLAYFRNRAPLDDSGMPKDRFSAEMPDATLATLKIQPSEPRDSAVYFCASGSVRDRNTGELFFGEGSRLTVL.

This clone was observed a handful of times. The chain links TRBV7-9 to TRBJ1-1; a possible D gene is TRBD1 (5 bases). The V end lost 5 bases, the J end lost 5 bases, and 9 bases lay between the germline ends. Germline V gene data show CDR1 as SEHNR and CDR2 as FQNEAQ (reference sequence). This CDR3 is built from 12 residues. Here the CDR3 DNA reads TGTGCCAGCAGCCGGGAGGGGACTGAAGCTTTCTTT. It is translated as CASSREGTEAFF.

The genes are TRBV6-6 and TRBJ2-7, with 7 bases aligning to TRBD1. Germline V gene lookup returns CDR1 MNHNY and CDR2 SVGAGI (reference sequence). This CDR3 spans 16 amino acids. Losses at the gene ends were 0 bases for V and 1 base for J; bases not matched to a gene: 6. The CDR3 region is CASSYSDRSKSYEQYF. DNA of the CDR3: TGTGCCAGCAGTTACTCGGACAGGAGTAAGTCCTACGAGCAGTACTTC.

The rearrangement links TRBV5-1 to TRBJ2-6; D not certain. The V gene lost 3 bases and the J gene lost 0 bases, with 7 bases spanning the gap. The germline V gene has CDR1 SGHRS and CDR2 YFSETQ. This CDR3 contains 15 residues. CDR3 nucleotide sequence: TGCGCCAGCAGCTCCACAGCCTCTGGGGCCAACGTCCTGACTTTC. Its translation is CASSSTASGANVLTF.

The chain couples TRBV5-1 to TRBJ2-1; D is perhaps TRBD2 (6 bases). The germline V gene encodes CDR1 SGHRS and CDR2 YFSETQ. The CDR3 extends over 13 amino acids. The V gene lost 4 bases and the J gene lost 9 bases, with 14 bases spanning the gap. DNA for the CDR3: TGCGCCAGCAGCGCCCTACAGGAGGGTGAGCAGTTCTTC. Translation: CASSALQEGEQFF.

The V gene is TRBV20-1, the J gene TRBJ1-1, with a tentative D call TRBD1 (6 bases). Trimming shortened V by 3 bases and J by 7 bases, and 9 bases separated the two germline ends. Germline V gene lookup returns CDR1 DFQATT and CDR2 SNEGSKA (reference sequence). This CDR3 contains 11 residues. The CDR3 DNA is TGCAGTGCTAGGGGACAAATTGAAGCTTTCTTT. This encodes CSARGQIEAFF.

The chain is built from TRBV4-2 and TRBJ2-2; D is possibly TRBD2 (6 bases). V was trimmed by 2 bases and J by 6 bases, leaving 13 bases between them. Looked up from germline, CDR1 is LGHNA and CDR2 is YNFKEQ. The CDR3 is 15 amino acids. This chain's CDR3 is CASSQRISGAGELFF. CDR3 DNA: TGTGCCAGCAGCCAAAGAATTTCGGGAGCCGGGGAGCTGTTTTTT.

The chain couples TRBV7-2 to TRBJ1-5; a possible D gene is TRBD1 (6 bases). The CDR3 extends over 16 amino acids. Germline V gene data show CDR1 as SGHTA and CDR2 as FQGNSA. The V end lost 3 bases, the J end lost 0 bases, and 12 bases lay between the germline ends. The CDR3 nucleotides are TGTGCCAGCAGCTTCCCGCAGGGGAATAGCAATCAGCCCCAGCATTTT. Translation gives CASSFPQGNSNQPQHF.

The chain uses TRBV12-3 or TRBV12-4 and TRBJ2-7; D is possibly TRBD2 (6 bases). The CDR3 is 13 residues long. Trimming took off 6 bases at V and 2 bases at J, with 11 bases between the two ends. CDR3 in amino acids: CASRTGLTYEQYF. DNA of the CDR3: TGTGCCAGCAGGACGGGACTGACCTACGAGCAGTACTTC.

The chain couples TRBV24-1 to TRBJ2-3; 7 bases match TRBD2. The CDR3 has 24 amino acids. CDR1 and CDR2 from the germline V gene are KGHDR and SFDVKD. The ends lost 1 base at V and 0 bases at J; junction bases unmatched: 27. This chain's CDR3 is CATSDFKDLTRLWILASSTDTQYF. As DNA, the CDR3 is TGTGCCACCAGTGATTTCAAGGATCTTACTCGTCTTTGGATACTAGCGTCAAGCACAGATACGCAGTATTTT.

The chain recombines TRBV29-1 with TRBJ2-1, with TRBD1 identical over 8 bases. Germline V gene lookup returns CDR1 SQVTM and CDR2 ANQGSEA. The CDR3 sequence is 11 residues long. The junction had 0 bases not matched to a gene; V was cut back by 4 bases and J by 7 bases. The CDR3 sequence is CSVGQGNEQFF. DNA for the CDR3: TGCAGCGTTGGACAGGGGAATGAGCAGTTCTTC.

CDR3 sequence: CASRRILQGALITYEQYF. The DNA for the CDR3 is TGTGCCAGCAGACGAATATTACAGGGGGCCCTTATTACCTACGAGCAGTACTTC. This chain connects TRBV27 to TRBJ2-7; 9 nucleotides line up with TRBD1. Germline values: CDR1 MNHEY, CDR2 SMNVEV (reference sequence). The trim removed 6 bases at V and 2 bases at J, leaving 17 bases unmatched. The CDR3 runs to 18 residues.

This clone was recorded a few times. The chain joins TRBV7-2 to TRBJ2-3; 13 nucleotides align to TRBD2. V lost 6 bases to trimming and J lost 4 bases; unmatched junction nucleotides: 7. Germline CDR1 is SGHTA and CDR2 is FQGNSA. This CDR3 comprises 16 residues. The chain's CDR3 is CASRDGLAGVADTQYF. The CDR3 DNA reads TGTGCCAGCAGAGATGGACTAGCGGGAGTTGCAGATACGCAGTATTTT.

The CDR3 DNA sequence: TGTGCCAGCAGCCCCCGGGACAGCATTCTAGCCAAAAACATTCAGTACTTC. Amino acids: CASSPRDSILAKNIQYF. The gene calls are TRBV11-3 and TRBJ2-4; 7 bases line up with TRBD1. This CDR3 spans 17 amino acids. The germline V gene has CDR1 SGHNT and CDR2 YENEEA. V dropped 5 bases and J dropped 0; count of bases not matched to a gene: 10. Full variable domain (remainder filled in from reference TRBV11-3 and TRBJ2-4): EAGVVQSPRYKIIEKKQPVAFWCNPISGHNTLYWYLQNLGQGPELLIRYENEEAVDDSQLPKDRFSAERLKGVDSTLKIQPAELGDSAVYLCASSPRDSILAKNIQYFGAGTRLSVL.

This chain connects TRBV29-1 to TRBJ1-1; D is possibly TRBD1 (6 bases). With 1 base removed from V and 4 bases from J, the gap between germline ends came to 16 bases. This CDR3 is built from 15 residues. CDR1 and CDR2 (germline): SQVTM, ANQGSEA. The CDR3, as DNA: TGCAGCGTTGAAGGTAGGGGGGGAGGAGGCACTGAAGCTTTCTTT. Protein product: CSVEGRGGGGTEAFF. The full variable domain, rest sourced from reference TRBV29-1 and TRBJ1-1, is SAVISQKPSRDICQRGTSLTIQCQVDSQVTMMFWYRQQPGQSLTLIATANQGSEATYESGFVIDKFPISRPNLTFSTLTVSNMSPEDSSIYLCSVEGRGGGGTEAFFGQGTRLTVV.

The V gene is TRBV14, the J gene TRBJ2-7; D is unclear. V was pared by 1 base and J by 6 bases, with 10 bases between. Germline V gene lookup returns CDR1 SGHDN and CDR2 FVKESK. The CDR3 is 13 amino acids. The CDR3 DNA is TGTGCCAGCAGCCAAGGGTTAAGGAGCGAGCAGTACTTC. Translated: CASSQGLRSEQYF.

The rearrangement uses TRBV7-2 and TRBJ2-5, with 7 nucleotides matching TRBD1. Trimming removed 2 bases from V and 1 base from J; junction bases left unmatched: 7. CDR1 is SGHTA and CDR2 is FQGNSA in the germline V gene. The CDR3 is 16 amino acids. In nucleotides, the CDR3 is TGTGCCAGCAGCTTATTCCGGACAGGACCCCAAGAGACCCAGTACTTC. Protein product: CASSLFRTGPQETQYF.

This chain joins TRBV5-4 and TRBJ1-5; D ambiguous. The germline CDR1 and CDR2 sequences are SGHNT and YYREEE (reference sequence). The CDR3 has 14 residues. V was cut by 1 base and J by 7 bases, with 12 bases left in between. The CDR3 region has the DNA TGTGCCAGCAGCTTGCGGCAGGAGGCCCAGCCCCAGCATTTT. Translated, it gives CASSLRQEAQPQHF.

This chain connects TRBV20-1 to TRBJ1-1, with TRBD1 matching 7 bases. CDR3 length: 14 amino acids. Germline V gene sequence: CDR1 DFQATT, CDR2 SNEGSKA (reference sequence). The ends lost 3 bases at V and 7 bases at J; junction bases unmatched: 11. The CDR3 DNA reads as TGCAGTGCTAGTTCCGCTGACAGGGCGGTTGAAGCTTTCTTT. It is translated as CSASSADRAVEAFF.

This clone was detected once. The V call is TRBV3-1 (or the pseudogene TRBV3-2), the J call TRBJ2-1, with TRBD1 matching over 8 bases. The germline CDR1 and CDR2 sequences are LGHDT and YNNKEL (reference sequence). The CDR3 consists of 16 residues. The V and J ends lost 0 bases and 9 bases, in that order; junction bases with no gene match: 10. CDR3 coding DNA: TGTGCCAGCAGCCAAGAGCGGGACAGGTATTATAGTGAGCAGTTCTTC. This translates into CASSQERDRYYSEQFF.

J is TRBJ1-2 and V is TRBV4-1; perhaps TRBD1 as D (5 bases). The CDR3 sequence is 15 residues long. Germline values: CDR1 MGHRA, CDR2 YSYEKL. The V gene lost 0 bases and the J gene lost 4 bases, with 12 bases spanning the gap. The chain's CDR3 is CASSQDGFDSYGYTF. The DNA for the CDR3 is TGCGCCAGCAGCCAAGACGGGTTCGACAGCTATGGCTACACCTTC.

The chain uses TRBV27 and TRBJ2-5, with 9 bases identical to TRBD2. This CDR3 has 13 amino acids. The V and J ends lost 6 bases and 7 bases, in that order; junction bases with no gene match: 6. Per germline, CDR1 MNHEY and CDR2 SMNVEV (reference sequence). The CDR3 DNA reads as TGTGCCAGCAGACGTAGCGGGAGTGGGACCCAGTACTTC. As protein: CASRRSGSGTQYF.

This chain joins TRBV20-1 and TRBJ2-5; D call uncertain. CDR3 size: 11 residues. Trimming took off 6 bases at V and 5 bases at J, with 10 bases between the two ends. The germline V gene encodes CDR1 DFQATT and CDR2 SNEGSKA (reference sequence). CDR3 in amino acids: CSALSRETQYF. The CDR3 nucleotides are TGCAGTGCCCTCTCTCGGGAGACCCAGTACTTC.

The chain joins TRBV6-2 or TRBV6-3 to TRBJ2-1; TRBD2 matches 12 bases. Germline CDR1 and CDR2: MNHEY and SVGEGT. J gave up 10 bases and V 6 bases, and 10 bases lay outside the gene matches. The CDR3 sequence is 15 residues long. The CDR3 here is CASSPTRLAGEEQFF. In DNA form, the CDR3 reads TGTGCCAGCAGCCCCACACGACTAGCGGGAGAGGAGCAGTTCTTC.

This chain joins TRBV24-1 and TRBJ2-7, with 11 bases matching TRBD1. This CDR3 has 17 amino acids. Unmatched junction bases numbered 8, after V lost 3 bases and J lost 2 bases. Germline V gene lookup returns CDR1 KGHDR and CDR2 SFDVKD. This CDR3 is CATSDVLRDRGTYEQYF. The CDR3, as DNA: TGTGCCACCAGTGATGTATTGAGGGACAGGGGGACCTACGAGCAGTACTTC.

This CDR3 is CASSSGLAAYNEQFF. The CDR3 DNA sequence: TGCGCCAGCAGCTCGGGACTAGCGGCTTACAATGAGCAGTTCTTC. The chain is built from TRBV5-1 and TRBJ2-1, with 11 bases matching TRBD2. CDR3 length: 15 residues. V was pared by 3 bases and J by 4 bases, with 3 bases of the junction left unmatched. Germline V lookup: CDR1 SGHRS, CDR2 YFSETQ.

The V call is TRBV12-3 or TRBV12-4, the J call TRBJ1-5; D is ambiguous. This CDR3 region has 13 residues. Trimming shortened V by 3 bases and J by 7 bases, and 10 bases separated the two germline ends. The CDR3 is CASSLGGDQPQHF. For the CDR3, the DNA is TGTGCCAGCAGTTTGGGAGGAGACCAGCCCCAGCATTTT.

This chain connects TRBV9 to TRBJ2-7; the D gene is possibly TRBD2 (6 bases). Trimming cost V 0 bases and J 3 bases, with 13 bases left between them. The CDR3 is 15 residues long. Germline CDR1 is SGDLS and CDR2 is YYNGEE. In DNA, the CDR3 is TGTGCCAGCAGCGTAGATGGGGGGAGTTACTACGAGCAGTACTTC. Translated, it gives CASSVDGGSYYEQYF.